This is a list of T cell receptor delta chains from one sample in a study of gamma-delta T cells after stem cell transplantation. TCRdb fed the RT-PCR reads to CATT. The sample holds 2,000 to 2,500 delta-chain clones, 3.1% seen once. Sequencing was carried out using gamma-delta T cells. These receptor sequences come from a human donor. It is not recorded whose cells these are; they may come from a transplant donor. CDR3s include the opening cysteine and the closing phenylalanine or tryptophan. A D gene is named only where the DNA matches it firmly. Size values are once, few and many counts, or a class for expanded clones, and some rows have none.

>TRDV2|large|TRDD3|17|TRDJ1
TGTGCCTGTGACCTGCTGGGGGATACGGGGTACACCGATAAACTCATCTTT
CACDLLGDTGYTDKLIF
>TRDV2|medium-sized|TRDD3|21|TRDJ3
TGTGCCTGTGACACCGGGGAACTGGGGGCCCCAAGCTCCTGGGACACCCGACAGATGTTTTTC
CACDTGELGAPSSWDTRQMFF
>TRDV2|.|TRDD3|19|TRDJ1
TGTGCCTGTGACGCGGTCCGTACTGGGGGATACGCTTCCACCGATAAACCCATCTTT
CACDAVRTGGYASTDKPIF
>TRDV2|large|TRDD3|19|TRDJ3
TGTGCCTGTGACACTGGGGGATTCTCTCGCTCCTGGGACACCCGACAGATGTTTTTC
CACDTGGFSRSWDTRQMFF